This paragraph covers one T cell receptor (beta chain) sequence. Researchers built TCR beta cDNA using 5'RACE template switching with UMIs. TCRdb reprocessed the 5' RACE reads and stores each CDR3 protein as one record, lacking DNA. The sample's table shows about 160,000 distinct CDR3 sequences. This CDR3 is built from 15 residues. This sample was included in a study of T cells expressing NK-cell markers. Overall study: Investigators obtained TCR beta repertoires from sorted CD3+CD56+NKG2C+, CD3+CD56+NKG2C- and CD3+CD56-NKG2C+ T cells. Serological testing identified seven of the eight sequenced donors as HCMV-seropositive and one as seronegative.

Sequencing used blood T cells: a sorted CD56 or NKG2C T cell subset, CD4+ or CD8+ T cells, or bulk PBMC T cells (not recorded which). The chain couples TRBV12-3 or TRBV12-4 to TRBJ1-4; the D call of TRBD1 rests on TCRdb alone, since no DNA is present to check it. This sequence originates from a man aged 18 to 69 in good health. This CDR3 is CASSTSGTGGQKLFF.